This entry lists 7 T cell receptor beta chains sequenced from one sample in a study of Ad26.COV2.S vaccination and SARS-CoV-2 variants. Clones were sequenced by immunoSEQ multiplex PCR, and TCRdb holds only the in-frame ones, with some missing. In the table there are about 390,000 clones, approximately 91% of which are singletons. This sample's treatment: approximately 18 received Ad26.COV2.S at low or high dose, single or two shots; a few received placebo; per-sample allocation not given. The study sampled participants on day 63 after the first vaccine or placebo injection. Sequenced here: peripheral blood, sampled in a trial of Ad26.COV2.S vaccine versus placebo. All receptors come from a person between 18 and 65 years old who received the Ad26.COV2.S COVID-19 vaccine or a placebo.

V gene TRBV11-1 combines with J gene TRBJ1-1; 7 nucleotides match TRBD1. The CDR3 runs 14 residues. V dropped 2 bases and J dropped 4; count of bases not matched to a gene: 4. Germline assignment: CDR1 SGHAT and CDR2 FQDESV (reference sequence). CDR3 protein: CASSLRGQSTEAFF. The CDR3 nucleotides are TGTGCCAGCAGCTTAAGGGGGCAAAGCACTGAAGCTTTCTTT. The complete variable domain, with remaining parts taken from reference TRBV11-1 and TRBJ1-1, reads EAEVAQSPRYKITEKSQAVAFWCDPISGHATLYWYRQILGQGPELLVQFQDESVVDDSQLPKDRFSAERLKGVDSTLKIQPAELGDSAMYLCASSLRGQSTEAFFGQGTRLTVV.

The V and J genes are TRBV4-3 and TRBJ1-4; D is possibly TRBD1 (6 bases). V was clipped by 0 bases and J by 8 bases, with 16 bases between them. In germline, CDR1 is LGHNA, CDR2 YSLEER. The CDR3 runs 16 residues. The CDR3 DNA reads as TGCGCCAGCAGCCAAGATATGGCAGGGGAAAAGGAAAAACTGTTTTTT. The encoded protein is CASSQDMAGEKEKLFF.

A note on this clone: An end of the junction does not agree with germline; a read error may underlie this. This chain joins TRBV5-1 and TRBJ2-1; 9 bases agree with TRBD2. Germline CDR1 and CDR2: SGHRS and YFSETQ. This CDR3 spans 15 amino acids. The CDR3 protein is CASSFSGGSHNEQFF. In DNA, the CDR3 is TGCGCCAGCAGCTTTAGCGGGGGCTCCCACAATGAGCAGTTCTTC.

CDR3 sequence: CASSVVPGGFFTGELFF. CDR3 DNA sequence: TGTGCCAGCAGCGTAGTCCCAGGGGGTTTCTTCACCGGGGAGCTGTTTTTT. The rearrangement links TRBV9 to TRBJ2-2, with 7 bases lining up with TRBD1. In germline, CDR1 is SGDLS, CDR2 YYNGEE. This CDR3 has 17 residues. V dropped 0 bases and J dropped 4; count of bases not matched to a gene: 9.

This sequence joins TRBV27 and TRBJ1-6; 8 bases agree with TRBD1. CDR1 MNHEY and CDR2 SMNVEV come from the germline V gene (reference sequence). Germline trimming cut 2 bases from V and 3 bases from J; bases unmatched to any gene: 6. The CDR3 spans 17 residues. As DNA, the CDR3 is TGTGCCAGCAGTTTAATAGGGGACAGGATCTATAATTCACCCCTCCACTTT. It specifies CASSLIGDRIYNSPLHF.

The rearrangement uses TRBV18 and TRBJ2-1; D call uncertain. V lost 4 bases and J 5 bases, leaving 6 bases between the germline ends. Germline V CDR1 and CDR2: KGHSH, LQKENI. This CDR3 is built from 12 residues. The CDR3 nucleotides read TGTGCCAGCTCACAAGGGAACAATGAGCAGTTCTTC. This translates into CASSQGNNEQFF.

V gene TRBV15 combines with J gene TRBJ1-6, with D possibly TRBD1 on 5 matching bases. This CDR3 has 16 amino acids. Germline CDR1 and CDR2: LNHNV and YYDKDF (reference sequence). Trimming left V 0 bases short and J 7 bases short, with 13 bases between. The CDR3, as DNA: TGTGCCACCAGCAGAGATCTGGGGGGATACAATTCACCCCTCCACTTT. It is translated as CATSRDLGGYNSPLHF.